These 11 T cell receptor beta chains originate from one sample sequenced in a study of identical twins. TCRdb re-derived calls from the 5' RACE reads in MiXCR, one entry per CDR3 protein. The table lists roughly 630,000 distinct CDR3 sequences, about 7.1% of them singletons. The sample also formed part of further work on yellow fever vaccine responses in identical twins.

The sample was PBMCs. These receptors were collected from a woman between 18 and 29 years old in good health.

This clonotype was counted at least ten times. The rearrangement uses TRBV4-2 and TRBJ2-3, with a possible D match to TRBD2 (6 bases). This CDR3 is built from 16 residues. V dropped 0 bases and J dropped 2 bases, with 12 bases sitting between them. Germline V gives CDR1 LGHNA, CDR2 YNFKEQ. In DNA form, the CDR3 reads TGTGCCAGCAGCCAAGAGGGGACTGACTACACAGATACGCAGTATTTT. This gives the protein CASSQEGTDYTDTQYF.

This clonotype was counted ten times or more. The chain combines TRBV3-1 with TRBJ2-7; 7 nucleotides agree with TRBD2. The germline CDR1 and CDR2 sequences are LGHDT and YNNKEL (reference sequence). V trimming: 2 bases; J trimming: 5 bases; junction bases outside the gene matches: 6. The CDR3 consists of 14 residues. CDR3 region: CASSQMAGVNEQYF. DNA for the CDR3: TGTGCCAGCAGCCAAATGGCGGGAGTTAACGAGCAGTACTTC.

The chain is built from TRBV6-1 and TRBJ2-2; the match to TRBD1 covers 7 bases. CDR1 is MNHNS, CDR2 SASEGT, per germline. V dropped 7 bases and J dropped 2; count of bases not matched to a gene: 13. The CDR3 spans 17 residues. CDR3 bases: TGTGCCAGCAAGAGGTCGAATACAGGGGAAAACACCGGGGAGCTGTTTTTT. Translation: CASKRSNTGENTGELFF.

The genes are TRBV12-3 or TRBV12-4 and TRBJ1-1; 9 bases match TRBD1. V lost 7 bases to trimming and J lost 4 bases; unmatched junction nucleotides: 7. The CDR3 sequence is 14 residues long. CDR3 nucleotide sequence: TGTGCCAGCAACCCCACAGGGGGCTTCACTGAAGCTTTCTTT. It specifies CASNPTGGFTEAFF.

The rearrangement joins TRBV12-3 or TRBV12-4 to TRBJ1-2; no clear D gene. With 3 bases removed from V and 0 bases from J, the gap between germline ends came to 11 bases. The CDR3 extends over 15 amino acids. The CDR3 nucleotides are TGTGCCAGCAGTTTTTTACCGGAGACTAACTATGGCTACACCTTC. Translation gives CASSFLPETNYGYTF.

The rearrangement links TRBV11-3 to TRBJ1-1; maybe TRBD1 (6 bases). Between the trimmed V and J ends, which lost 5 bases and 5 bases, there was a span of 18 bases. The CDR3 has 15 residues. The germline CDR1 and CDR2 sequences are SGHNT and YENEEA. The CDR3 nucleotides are TGTGCCAGCAGCCCCTACGGGGGGCCCCGGACTGAAGCTTTCTTT. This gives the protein CASSPYGGPRTEAFF.

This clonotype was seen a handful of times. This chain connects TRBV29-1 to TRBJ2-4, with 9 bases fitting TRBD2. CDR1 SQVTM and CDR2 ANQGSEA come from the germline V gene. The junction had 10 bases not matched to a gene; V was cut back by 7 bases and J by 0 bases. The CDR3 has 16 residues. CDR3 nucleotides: TGCAGCGCAGCGGGGGGCACAACTCTAGCCAAAAACATTCAGTACTTC. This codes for CSAAGGTTLAKNIQYF.

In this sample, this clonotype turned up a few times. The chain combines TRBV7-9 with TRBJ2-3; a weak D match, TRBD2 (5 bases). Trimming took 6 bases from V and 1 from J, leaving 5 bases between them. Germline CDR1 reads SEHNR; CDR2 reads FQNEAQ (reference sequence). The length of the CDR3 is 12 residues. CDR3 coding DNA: TGTGCCAGCAGAGCGGGCACAGATACGCAGTATTTT. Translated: CASRAGTDTQYF.

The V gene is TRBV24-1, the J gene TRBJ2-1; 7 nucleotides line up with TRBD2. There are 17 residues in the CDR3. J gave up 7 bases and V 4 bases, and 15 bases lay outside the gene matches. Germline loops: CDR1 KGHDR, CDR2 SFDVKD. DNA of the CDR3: TGTGCCACCAGTGAGGGAGGGCCAGTCTCCTTATGGAATGAGCAGTTCTTC. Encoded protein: CATSEGGPVSLWNEQFF.

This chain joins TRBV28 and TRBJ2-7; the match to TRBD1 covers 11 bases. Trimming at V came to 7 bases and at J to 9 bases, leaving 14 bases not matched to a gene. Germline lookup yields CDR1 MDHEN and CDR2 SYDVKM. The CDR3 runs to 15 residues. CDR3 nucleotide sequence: TGTGCCAGCAATGCCGGGACAGGGGGTGGGCTTGTGCAGTACGTC. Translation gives CASNAGTGGGLVQYV.

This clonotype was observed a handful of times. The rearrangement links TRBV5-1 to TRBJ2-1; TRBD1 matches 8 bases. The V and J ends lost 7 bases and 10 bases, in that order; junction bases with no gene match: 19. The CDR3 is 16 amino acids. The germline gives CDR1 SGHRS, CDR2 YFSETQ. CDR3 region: CASGPSGTGRNREQFF. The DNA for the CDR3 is TGCGCCAGCGGCCCATCCGGGACAGGACGAAATAGAGAGCAGTTCTTC.